This T cell receptor (beta chain) emerged from a study of radiation and T cells in renal cell carcinoma. The CDR3 loop spans 12 amino acids. V dropped 4 bases and J dropped 5 bases, with 6 bases sitting between them. CDR1 GTSNPN and CDR2 SVGIG come from the germline V gene (reference sequence). Remarks on this clone: Its antigen is still unknown.

Study-level results: From baseline, blood top tumor clonotypes peaked at 2 weeks post-radiation.

The time point: blood 2 weeks post-SBRT. The treatment was: 15 Gy SBRT to primary tumor, nephrectomy 4 weeks later. Serial blood draws occurred at baseline and 2 and 4 weeks post-SBRT. Sequenced by immunoSEQ multiplex PCR; TCRdb stores in-frame clones only, minus some. This table holds some 120,000 clones, 88% found once. The sequencing here drew on blood, taken from a patient whose treatment included radiotherapy and nephrectomy. The chain couples TRBV30 to TRBJ1-6; D not resolved. This sequence was found in a woman between 65 and 79 years old with renal cell carcinoma. This CDR3 reads CAWTGDNSPLHF. The CDR3, as DNA: TGTGCCTGGACCGGGGATAATTCACCCCTCCACTTT.